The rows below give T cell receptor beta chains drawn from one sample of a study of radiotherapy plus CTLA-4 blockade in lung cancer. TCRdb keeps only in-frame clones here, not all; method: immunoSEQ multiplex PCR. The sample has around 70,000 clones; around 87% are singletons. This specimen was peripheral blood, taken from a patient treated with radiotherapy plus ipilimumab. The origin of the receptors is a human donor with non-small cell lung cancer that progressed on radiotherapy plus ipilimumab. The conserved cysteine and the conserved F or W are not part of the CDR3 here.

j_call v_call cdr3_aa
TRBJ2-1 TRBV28 ASSTSLLAGVGDEQF
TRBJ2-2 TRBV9 ASSVPSLAGDTGELF
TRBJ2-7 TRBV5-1 ASKKREISYEQY
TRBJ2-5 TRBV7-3 ASSLGGWETQY
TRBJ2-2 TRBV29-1 SVTGTPPNTGELF
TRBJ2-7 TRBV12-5 ASGLDPPGSPFPLYEQY
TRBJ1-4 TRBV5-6 ASSWGPGLANEKLF
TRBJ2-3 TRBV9 ASSMPLAGVSDTQY
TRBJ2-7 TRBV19 ASSSGSGHPGEQY
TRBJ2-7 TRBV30 AWSVGLAGQTYEQY
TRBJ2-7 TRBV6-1 ASSATSGSEQY
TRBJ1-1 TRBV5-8 ASALTLMNTEAF
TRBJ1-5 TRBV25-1 ASSEQAGQPQH
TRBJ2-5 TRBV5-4 ASSLAPTSGNRETQY
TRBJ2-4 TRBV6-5 ASSQQNSKNIQY
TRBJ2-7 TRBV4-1 ASSQAVTTSDEQY
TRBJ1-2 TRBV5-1 ASSLVSGLPNYGYT
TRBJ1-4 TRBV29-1 SVKTARDEKLF
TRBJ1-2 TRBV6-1 ASKSPGGGGYT
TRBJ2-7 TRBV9 ASSAGLSYEQY
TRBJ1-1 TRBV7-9 ASSTRSDRENTEAF
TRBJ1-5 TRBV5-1 ASSLGGFNQPQH
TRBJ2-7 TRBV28 ASDRPGQATYEQY
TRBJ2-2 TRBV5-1 ASSPTSGRYTGELF
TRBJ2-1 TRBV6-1 ASSETGVSGYNEQF
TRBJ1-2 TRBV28 ASSFQGAYGYT
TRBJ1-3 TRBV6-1 ASSEKGWGNTIY
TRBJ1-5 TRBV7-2 ASSLGAVQPQH
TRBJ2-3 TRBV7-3 ASSSDYTDTQY
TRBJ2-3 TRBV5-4 ASSLGPPMSTDTQY
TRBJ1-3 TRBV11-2 ASSLGDRVTGNTIY
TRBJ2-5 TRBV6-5 ASSYGQGRQETQY
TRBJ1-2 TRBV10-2 ASRTDSYGYT
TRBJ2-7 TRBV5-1 ASSGYRNSYEQY
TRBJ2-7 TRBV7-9 ASSSWTGSQEQY
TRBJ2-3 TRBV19 ASSTGTGQTQY
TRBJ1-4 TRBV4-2 ASSQDGTGGRSEKLF
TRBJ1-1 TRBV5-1 ASSPGRGANTEAF
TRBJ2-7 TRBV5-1 ASSLETGGSYEQY
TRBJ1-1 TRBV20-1 SATRQGKAF
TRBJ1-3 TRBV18 ASSPAGGTGNTIY
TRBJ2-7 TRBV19 ASSRDLSVTSYEQY
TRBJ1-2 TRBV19 ASHRRGTDYGYT
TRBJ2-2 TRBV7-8 ASSLGGLGTGELF